The rows below give T cell receptor beta chains drawn from one sample of a study of shared clonotypes between healthy human individuals. The protocol was immunoSEQ multiplex PCR, while the TCRdb copy is restricted to in-frame clones and leaves out a portion. The sample has approximately 440,000 clones, roughly four fifths seen once. The sample comprised PBMCs. All receptors derive from a middle-aged woman in good health. Some clones in this sample may be carry-over from other donors' samples. The CDR3 runs from the conserved cysteine through the conserved F or W. D genes are given only for firm matches. Clone size is shown for a subset of rows, as once, few, many or a class of expanded clone.

d_call: .; clone_size: few; j_call: TRBJ2-3; v_call: TRBV13; cdr3_nt: TGTGCCAGCAGCTTGGGAGTCACAGATACGCAGTATTTT; cdr3_aa: CASSLGVTDTQYF
d_call: TRBD2; clone_size: .; j_call: TRBJ2-1; v_call: TRBV30; cdr3_nt: TGTGCCTGGAGGACTAGCGGAAGGAATGAGCAGTTCTTC; cdr3_aa: CAWRTSGRNEQFF
d_call: .; clone_size: .; j_call: TRBJ1-4; v_call: TRBV5-4; cdr3_nt: TGTGCCAGCAGCGTCGCAGGGCGTAGGCGGGAAAAACTGTTTTTT; cdr3_aa: CASSVAGRRREKLFF
d_call: TRBD1; clone_size: .; j_call: TRBJ1-3; v_call: TRBV15; cdr3_nt: TGTGCCACCAGCGGGCAGAGACAGGGGAAAAACACCATATATTTT; cdr3_aa: CATSGQRQGKNTIYF
d_call: .; clone_size: many; j_call: TRBJ2-2; v_call: TRBV7-9; cdr3_nt: TGTGCCAGACTTCGTCCTCCGGTTCGCGCCGGGGAGCTGTTTTTT; cdr3_aa: CARLRPPVRAGELFF
d_call: .; clone_size: many; j_call: TRBJ1-3; v_call: TRBV6-5; cdr3_nt: TGTGCCAGCAGCCGACAGCAGGGAAACACCATATATTTT; cdr3_aa: CASSRQQGNTIYF
d_call: .; clone_size: .; j_call: TRBJ2-5; v_call: TRBV6-6; cdr3_nt: TGTGCCAGCAGTTACTCAGCGGTGACCGGAGAGACCCAGTACTTC; cdr3_aa: CASSYSAVTGETQYF
d_call: TRBD2; clone_size: .; j_call: TRBJ2-3; v_call: TRBV5-1; cdr3_nt: TGCGCCAGCAGCCCTCTAGCGGGAGAAAGTACAGATACGCAGTATTTT; cdr3_aa: CASSPLAGESTDTQYF
d_call: TRBD1; clone_size: .; j_call: TRBJ1-1; v_call: TRBV18; cdr3_nt: TGTGCCAGCTCACCCTTGGACAGGGGCACTGAAGCTTTCTTT; cdr3_aa: CASSPLDRGTEAFF
d_call: TRBD1; clone_size: few; j_call: TRBJ2-7; v_call: TRBV4-2; cdr3_nt: TGTGCCAGCAGCCAAGACAGGGGGCCCACCTACGAGCAGTACTTC; cdr3_aa: CASSQDRGPTYEQYF
d_call: TRBD1; clone_size: few; j_call: TRBJ1-2; v_call: TRBV23-1; cdr3_nt: TGCGCCAGCAGTCACCTGGACAGGGGGACCTATGGCTACACCTTC; cdr3_aa: CASSHLDRGTYGYTF
d_call: .; clone_size: few; j_call: TRBJ2-3; v_call: TRBV30; cdr3_nt: TGTGCCTGGAGGGACTCCCGTTCACTAGATTACACAGATACGCAGTGTTTT; cdr3_aa: CAWRDSRSLDYTDTQCF
d_call: TRBD1; clone_size: .; j_call: TRBJ1-5; v_call: TRBV19; cdr3_nt: TGTGCCAGTAGTATGGGACAGAGCAATCAGCCCCAGCATTTT; cdr3_aa: CASSMGQSNQPQHF
d_call: .; clone_size: .; j_call: TRBJ2-2; v_call: TRBV10-3; cdr3_nt: TGTGCCATCAGTGAGAAAGGGGCGCGGACCGGGGAGCTGTTTTTT; cdr3_aa: CAISEKGARTGELFF
d_call: .; clone_size: .; j_call: TRBJ2-7; v_call: TRBV5-1; cdr3_nt: TGCGCCAGCAGCGATTGGCGGGATGGGTACGAGCAGTACTTC; cdr3_aa: CASSDWRDGYEQYF
d_call: .; clone_size: .; j_call: TRBJ2-1; v_call: TRBV6-1; cdr3_nt: TGTGCCAGCAGTGGGGGCTACAATGAGCAGTTCTTC; cdr3_aa: CASSGGYNEQFF
d_call: TRBD2; clone_size: once; j_call: TRBJ2-5; v_call: TRBV23-1; cdr3_nt: TGCGCCAGCAGTCAAAAACCGGGACTAGCGGGATTAAGGCAGACCCAGTACTTC; cdr3_aa: CASSQKPGLAGLRQTQYF
d_call: TRBD1; clone_size: once; j_call: TRBJ1-2; v_call: TRBV28; cdr3_nt: TGTGCCAGCACCATATACCGGGACAGGGGGGATGGCTACACCTTC; cdr3_aa: CASTIYRDRGDGYTF
d_call: .; clone_size: .; j_call: TRBJ2-3; v_call: TRBV28; cdr3_nt: TGTGCCAGCAGTTTAGTGCAGGGAGGCACAGATACGCAGTATTTT; cdr3_aa: CASSLVQGGTDTQYF
d_call: .; clone_size: .; j_call: TRBJ2-2; v_call: TRBV28; cdr3_nt: TGTGCCAGCAGTTTAACAATAGGTGGCGGATTCACCGGGGAGCTGTTTTTT; cdr3_aa: CASSLTIGGGFTGELFF
d_call: TRBD2; clone_size: .; j_call: TRBJ2-1; v_call: TRBV14; cdr3_nt: TGTGCCAGCAGCCAATGGCTCGGGAGGGCCGAGAGTGAGCAGTTCTTC; cdr3_aa: CASSQWLGRAESEQFF
d_call: .; clone_size: .; j_call: TRBJ1-3; v_call: TRBV30; cdr3_nt: TGTGCCTGGAGTGTACTCGGACCCTCTGGAAACACCATATATTTT; cdr3_aa: CAWSVLGPSGNTIYF
d_call: TRBD1; clone_size: .; j_call: TRBJ1-5; v_call: TRBV18; cdr3_nt: TGTGCCAGCTCACCACCCGCAGGACAGGGAGTTCAGCCCCAGCATTTT; cdr3_aa: CASSPPAGQGVQPQHF
d_call: .; clone_size: .; j_call: TRBJ2-3; v_call: TRBV5-4; cdr3_nt: TGTGCCAGCAGCCATCCGACTACTACTAGCACAGATACGCAGTATTTT; cdr3_aa: CASSHPTTTSTDTQYF
d_call: TRBD1; clone_size: .; j_call: TRBJ2-7; v_call: TRBV6-6; cdr3_nt: TGTGCCAGCAGTTACGGACAGGGATACTACGAGCAGTACTTC; cdr3_aa: CASSYGQGYYEQYF
d_call: .; clone_size: once; j_call: TRBJ1-4; v_call: TRBV27; cdr3_nt: TGTGCCAGCAGTTTATTCCAGGGAGGGGGTAATGAAAAACTGTTTTTT; cdr3_aa: CASSLFQGGGNEKLFF
d_call: .; clone_size: many; j_call: TRBJ2-3; v_call: TRBV7-3; cdr3_nt: TGTGCCAGCAGCCCCGGGGGCACAGATACGCAGTATTTT; cdr3_aa: CASSPGGTDTQYF
d_call: .; clone_size: .; j_call: TRBJ1-5; v_call: TRBV28; cdr3_nt: TGTGCCAGCACCGGCGGCCAAAATCAGCCCCAGCATTTT; cdr3_aa: CASTGGQNQPQHF
d_call: .; clone_size: .; j_call: TRBJ1-2; v_call: TRBV19; cdr3_nt: TGTGCCACCTTAAGGACGGGCTATGGCTACACCTTC; cdr3_aa: CATLRTGYGYTF
d_call: .; clone_size: many; j_call: TRBJ2-7; v_call: TRBV28; cdr3_nt: TGTGCCAGCAGTTCACGACAGTGGTACGAGCAGTACTTC; cdr3_aa: CASSSRQWYEQYF
d_call: .; clone_size: .; j_call: TRBJ2-3; v_call: TRBV30; cdr3_nt: TGTGCCTGGGGCCCGGGACCAGATACGCAGTATTTT; cdr3_aa: CAWGPGPDTQYF
d_call: TRBD1; clone_size: .; j_call: TRBJ1-2; v_call: TRBV10-3; cdr3_nt: TGTGCCATCAAAATCAGGGGGCCCAGTGGCTACACCTTC; cdr3_aa: CAIKIRGPSGYTF
d_call: .; clone_size: few; j_call: TRBJ2-1; v_call: TRBV7-9; cdr3_nt: TGTGCCAGCCGCTCTTGGGGGGACAATGAGCAGTTCTTC; cdr3_aa: CASRSWGDNEQFF
d_call: TRBD1; clone_size: .; j_call: TRBJ2-3; v_call: TRBV4-2; cdr3_nt: TGTGCCAGCAGCCGCAGGGACCAGGGGGCAGATACGCAGTATTTT; cdr3_aa: CASSRRDQGADTQYF
d_call: .; clone_size: .; j_call: TRBJ2-6; v_call: TRBV19; cdr3_nt: TGTGCCAGTAATACCGGGGGCCTCTCTGGGGCCAACGTCCTGACTTTC; cdr3_aa: CASNTGGLSGANVLTF
d_call: TRBD1; clone_size: .; j_call: TRBJ1-3; v_call: TRBV28; cdr3_nt: TGTGCCAGCAGTTTGACAGGGCCCGGAAACACCATATATTTT; cdr3_aa: CASSLTGPGNTIYF
d_call: .; clone_size: .; j_call: TRBJ2-7; v_call: TRBV5-4; cdr3_nt: TGTGCCAGCAGCTTTGGAGCCAGCTACGAGCAGTACTTC; cdr3_aa: CASSFGASYEQYF
d_call: .; clone_size: many; j_call: TRBJ2-1; v_call: TRBV29-1; cdr3_nt: TGCAGCGTCGCCAAGGGGGACCACAATGAGCAGTTCTTC; cdr3_aa: CSVAKGDHNEQFF
d_call: .; clone_size: .; j_call: TRBJ2-7; v_call: TRBV7-2; cdr3_nt: TGTGCCACCGCAACGGGGCTAGCGTACTACGAGCAGTACTTC; cdr3_aa: CATATGLAYYEQYF
d_call: .; clone_size: .; j_call: TRBJ2-5; v_call: TRBV7-6; cdr3_nt: TGTGCCAGCAGCCTCGGTTTTGGGCAAGAGACCCAGTACTTC; cdr3_aa: CASSLGFGQETQYF
d_call: TRBD1; clone_size: .; j_call: TRBJ2-1; v_call: TRBV5-4; cdr3_nt: TGTGCCAGCAGCTTGCCCCCGACAGGGAATGAGCAGTTCTTC; cdr3_aa: CASSLPPTGNEQFF
d_call: .; clone_size: .; j_call: TRBJ1-4; v_call: TRBV27; cdr3_nt: TGTGCCAGCAAATCACGGGACACTCTCCTGGGAGGTGAAAAACTGTTTTTT; cdr3_aa: CASKSRDTLLGGEKLFF
d_call: .; clone_size: .; j_call: TRBJ2-2; v_call: TRBV5-5; cdr3_nt: TGTGCCAGCAGCCCCGGGACCCTGCCCGGCGGCACCGGGGAGCTGTTTTTT; cdr3_aa: CASSPGTLPGGTGELFF
d_call: .; clone_size: .; j_call: TRBJ2-7; v_call: TRBV5-1; cdr3_nt: TGCGCCAGCAGCTCAGCGGCTCACTCCTACGAGCAGTACTTC; cdr3_aa: CASSSAAHSYEQYF
d_call: .; clone_size: .; j_call: TRBJ2-5; v_call: TRBV7-6; cdr3_nt: TGTGCCAGCAGCCCACTTCTAGGGGGAGAGACCCAGTACTTC; cdr3_aa: CASSPLLGGETQYF
d_call: TRBD2; clone_size: .; j_call: TRBJ2-2; v_call: TRBV5-4; cdr3_nt: TGTGCCAGCAGCGCCTGGCCAGCGGGAGCGAACACCGGGGAGCTGTTTTTT; cdr3_aa: CASSAWPAGANTGELFF
d_call: TRBD1; clone_size: .; j_call: TRBJ2-4; v_call: TRBV4-1; cdr3_nt: TGCGCCAGCAGCCAAGGGACAGGGGGATTGCTAGCCAAAAACATTCAGTACTTC; cdr3_aa: CASSQGTGGLLAKNIQYF
d_call: TRBD1; clone_size: few; j_call: TRBJ1-1; v_call: TRBV5-4; cdr3_nt: TGTGCCAGCAGCTCCTTTATGACAGGGCCGGGGACTGAAGCTTTCTTT; cdr3_aa: CASSSFMTGPGTEAFF
d_call: TRBD2; clone_size: many; j_call: TRBJ2-7; v_call: TRBV9; cdr3_nt: TGTGCCAGCAGCCCCGGGACTAGCGGGTACGAGCAGTACTTC; cdr3_aa: CASSPGTSGYEQYF
d_call: .; clone_size: many; j_call: TRBJ2-6; v_call: TRBV15; cdr3_nt: TGTGCCACCAGCGACGAGGGGGGGTCCGGGGCCAACGTCCTGACTTTC; cdr3_aa: CATSDEGGSGANVLTF
d_call: .; clone_size: .; j_call: TRBJ1-2; v_call: TRBV5-1; cdr3_nt: TGCGCCAGCAGCTTGAGGATACAAGGAGGGGGGCTTCTAAACTATGGCTACACCTTC; cdr3_aa: CASSLRIQGGGLLNYGYTF
d_call: TRBD1; clone_size: .; j_call: TRBJ1-3; v_call: TRBV27; cdr3_nt: TGTGCCAGCAGTCCCCGGGACAGGGTAAACACCATATATTTT; cdr3_aa: CASSPRDRVNTIYF
d_call: .; clone_size: once; j_call: TRBJ2-3; v_call: TRBV9; cdr3_nt: TGTGCCAGCAGCGTAGTGTCTAACACAGATACGCAGTATTTT; cdr3_aa: CASSVVSNTDTQYF